This T cell receptor (beta chain) was found in a study of beta chain features in type 1 diabetes. The whole isolated RNA underwent reverse transcription, so sequencing captured expressed TCRB transcripts. The repertoire was sequenced with immunoSEQ multiplex PCR; TCRdb's copy has only in-frame clones and lacks some. The sample contains over 150,000 clones, around 8% of which appear only once. A word on this clone: Antigen: not known.

General observations from the study: PCR could preferentially amplify shorter templates, alike in patients and controls. Among patients with Type 1 diabetes, TCRB CDR3s were moderately but significantly shorter in every one of the four CD4+ subsets. Overrepresentation of cells with high TCR expression could result from cDNA sequencing.

Germline assignment: CDR1 SGDLS and CDR2 YYNGEE. The CDR3 has 11 residues. Trimming removed 4 bases at V and 9 bases at J, with 10 bases between. This TCR derives from a woman aged 40 to 50 with type 1 diabetes. The sequencing sample was made of central memory CD4+ T cells from blood. The V call is TRBV9, the J call TRBJ1-2; D unresolved. The CDR3, as DNA: TGTGCCAGCAGCCAGGAATTAAGCTACACCTTC. Amino acids: CASSQELSYTF.